A selection of T cell receptor beta chains follows, all from one sample in a study of shared clonotypes between healthy human individuals. The assay was immunoSEQ multiplex PCR, and TCRdb's table has in-frame clones only and misses some. The sample shows 2 million to 2.5 million clones, approximately 94% of them seen only once. Sequencing input: naive CD8+ T cells sorted from blood. These receptors originate from a man between 18 and 35 years old in good health. Both conserved end residues are part of each CDR3.

TRBJ1-3 | TRBV5-6 | CASSWRGASGNTIYF
TRBJ1-1 | TRBV27 | CASSGSNTEAFF
TRBJ2-1 | TRBV2 | CASRRPLGGSSYNEQFF
TRBJ2-7 | TRBV27 | CASSSHAGLYEQYF
TRBJ2-7 | TRBV25-1 | CASSPVGVSYEQYF
TRBJ2-2 | TRBV4-1 | CASSLVSNTGELFF
TRBJ1-3 | TRBV29-1 | CSVQDWERNTIYF
TRBJ2-7 | TRBV5-6 | CASSLAGFLHEQYF
TRBJ1-1 | TRBV2 | CASSTSPLGAGLNTEAFF
TRBJ2-2 | TRBV27 | CASTPTSGGYTGELFF
TRBJ1-2 | TRBV4-1 | CASSQPGQGEDGYTF
TRBJ2-7 | TRBV27 | CASGPTTGPDEQYF
TRBJ1-2 | TRBV27 | CASSSRGYGYTF
TRBJ2-7 | TRBV5-6 | CASSLAGQGHSYEQYF
TRBJ1-5 | TRBV11-2 | CASSLVGAELHF
TRBJ2-5 | TRBV4-1 | CASSQDPGYQETQYF
TRBJ1-4 | TRBV2 | CASSYDRAEDEKLFF
TRBJ1-5 | TRBV27 | CASSLGPGTGGNQPQHF
TRBJ1-3 | TRBV10-3 | CAISGGGSGNTIYF
TRBJ2-7 | TRBV6-5 | CASRYSLRMVDEQYF
TRBJ2-5 | TRBV27 | CASSPETGGTTQYF
TRBJ1-5 | TRBV2 | CASSPYGVRNSNQPQHF
TRBJ1-2 | TRBV10-3 | CAISSDRDYGYTF
TRBJ2-7 | TRBV4-3 | CASSQDLGDSYEQYF
TRBJ1-3 | TRBV9 | CASSVGGSSGNTIYF
TRBJ2-1 | TRBV5-8 | CASIFLLGDNEQFF
TRBJ1-4 | TRBV6-5 | CASSPDGTNEKLFF
TRBJ2-5 | TRBV15 | CATSAWGGETQYF
TRBJ2-3 | TRBV2 | CASSERTGKGADTQYF
TRBJ2-7 | TRBV5-1 | CASSPLSAQVPF
TRBJ2-7 | TRBV19 | CASSQLAEPYEQYF
TRBJ2-2 | TRBV19 | CASSISLAGSPTGELFF
TRBJ1-4 | TRBV28 | CASRPSGGTNEKLFF
TRBJ2-5 | TRBV6-5 | CASSYGREGLQETQYF
TRBJ2-7 | TRBV5-1 | CASSSSRYEDEQYF
TRBJ1-5 | TRBV6-5 | CASSPGQVNQPQHF
TRBJ1-1 | TRBV5-1 | CASSWGVGARGLGNTEAFF
TRBJ2-1 | TRBV5-4 | CASKFGGYNEQFF
TRBJ1-2 | TRBV28 | CASSLGNYGYTF
TRBJ2-7 | TRBV9 | CASSVGLAGYEQYF
TRBJ2-1 | TRBV7-6 | CASSPRLAGDSYNEQFF
TRBJ1-5 | TRBV19 | CASSGPRTDNQPQHF
TRBJ2-7 | TRBV27 | CASSLSGSSGGVYEQYF
TRBJ1-3 | TRBV28 | CASSLWPASSGNTIYF
TRBJ2-7 | TRBV7-9 | CASSLDYVSYEQYF
TRBJ1-2 | TRBV21-1 | CASSNPRQGFIYGYTF